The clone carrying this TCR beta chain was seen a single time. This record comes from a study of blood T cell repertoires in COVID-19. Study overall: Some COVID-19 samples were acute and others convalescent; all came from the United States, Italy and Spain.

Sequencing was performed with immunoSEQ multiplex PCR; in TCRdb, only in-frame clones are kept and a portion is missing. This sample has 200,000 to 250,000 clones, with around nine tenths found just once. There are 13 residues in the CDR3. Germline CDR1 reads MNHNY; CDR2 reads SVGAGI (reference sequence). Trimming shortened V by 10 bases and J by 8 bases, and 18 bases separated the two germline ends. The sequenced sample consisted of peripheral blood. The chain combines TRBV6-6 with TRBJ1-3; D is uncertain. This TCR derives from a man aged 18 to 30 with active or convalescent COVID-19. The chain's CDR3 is CATSFPGGDTIYF. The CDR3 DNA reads TGTGCCACCTCATTCCCGGGTGGTGACACCATATATTTT.